This TCR beta chain is drawn from a study of cytomegalovirus exposure and HLA in healthy donors. The germline gives CDR1 SGHRS, CDR2 YFSETQ. The CDR3 sequence is 13 residues long. V was clipped by 0 bases and J by 3 bases, with 7 bases between them. PCR employed 60 Vbeta and 13 Jbeta primers. The table came from immunoSEQ multiplex PCR; TCRdb's copy has only in-frame clones and leaves some out. The sample has about 160,000 clones, approximately 88% seen once. This TCR derives from a woman under 40 in good health and CMV-seronegative. Input material: PBMCs. V gene TRBV5-1 combines with J gene TRBJ2-7; D not resolved. The DNA for the CDR3 is TGCGCCAGCAGCTTGGTACCAGGCTACGAGCAGTACTTC. It translates to CASSLVPGYEQYF. Using reference TRBV5-1 and TRBJ2-7 for the parts outside the CDR3, the full variable domain is KAGVTQTPRYLIKTRGQQVTLSCSPISGHRSVSWYQQTPGQGLQFLFEYFSETQRNKGNFPGRFSGRQFSNSRSEMNVSTLELGDSALYLCASSLVPGYEQYFGPGTRLTVT.